This T cell receptor (beta chain) was recovered during a study of cytomegalovirus exposure and HLA in healthy donors. The CDR3 sequence is 15 residues long. Germline-derived CDR1 and CDR2 are SGHVS and FQNEAQ. V was shortened by 0 bases and J by 6 bases, with 12 bases between the two germline ends. The study ran its PCR with 60 Vbeta and 13 Jbeta primers. Assay: immunoSEQ multiplex PCR; the TCRdb copy retains only in-frame clones and omits some. The listing records nearly 200,000 clones. The gene calls are TRBV7-8 and TRBJ1-5, with a tentative D call TRBD1 (6 bases). This clonotype originated in a boy younger than 18 in good health and CMV-seronegative. The sequenced sample consisted of PBMCs. In nucleotides, the CDR3 is TGTGCCAGCAGCTTAGCGGGGACAAATAGTCAGCCCCAGCATTTT. This encodes CASSLAGTNSQPQHF.